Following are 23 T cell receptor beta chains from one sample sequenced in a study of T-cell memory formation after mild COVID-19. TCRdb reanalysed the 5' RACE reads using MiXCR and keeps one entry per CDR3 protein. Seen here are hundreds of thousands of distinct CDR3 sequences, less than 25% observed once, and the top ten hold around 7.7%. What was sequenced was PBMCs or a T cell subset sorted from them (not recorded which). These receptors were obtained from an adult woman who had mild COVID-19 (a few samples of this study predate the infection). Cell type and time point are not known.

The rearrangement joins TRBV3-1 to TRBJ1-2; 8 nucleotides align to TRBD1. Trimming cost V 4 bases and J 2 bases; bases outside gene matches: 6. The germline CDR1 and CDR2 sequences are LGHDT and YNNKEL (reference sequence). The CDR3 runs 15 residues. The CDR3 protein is CASSPAGQENYGYTF. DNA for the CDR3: TGTGCCAGCAGCCCTGCGGGACAGGAGAACTATGGCTACACCTTC.

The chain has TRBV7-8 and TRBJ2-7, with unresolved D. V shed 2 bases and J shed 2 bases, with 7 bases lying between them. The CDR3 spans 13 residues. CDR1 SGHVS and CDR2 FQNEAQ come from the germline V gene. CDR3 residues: CASSLSDTYEQYF. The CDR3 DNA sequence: TGTGCCAGCAGCTTATCGGATACCTACGAGCAGTACTTC.

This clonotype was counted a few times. The CDR3 here is CASSPGNEQYF. The CDR3 coding sequence is TGTGCCAGCAGCCCCGGCAACGAGCAGTACTTC. The chain combines TRBV7-9 with TRBJ2-7; D is uncertain. CDR1 is SEHNR, CDR2 FQNEAQ, per germline (reference sequence). This CDR3 region has 11 residues. Trimming pared 5 bases from V and 5 bases from J, leaving 7 bases between.

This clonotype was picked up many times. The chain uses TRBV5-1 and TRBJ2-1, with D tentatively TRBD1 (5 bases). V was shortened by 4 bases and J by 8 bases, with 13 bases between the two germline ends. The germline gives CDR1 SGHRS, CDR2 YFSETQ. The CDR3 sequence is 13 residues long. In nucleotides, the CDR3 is TGCGCCAGCAGCCTGGGTTGGGGCGATGAGCAGTTCTTC. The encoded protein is CASSLGWGDEQFF.

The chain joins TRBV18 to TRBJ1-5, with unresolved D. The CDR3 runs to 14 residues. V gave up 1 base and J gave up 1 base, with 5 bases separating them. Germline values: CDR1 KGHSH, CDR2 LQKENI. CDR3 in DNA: TGTGCCAGCTCACCACAGAGGAGCAATCAGCCCCAGCATTTT. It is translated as CASSPQRSNQPQHF.

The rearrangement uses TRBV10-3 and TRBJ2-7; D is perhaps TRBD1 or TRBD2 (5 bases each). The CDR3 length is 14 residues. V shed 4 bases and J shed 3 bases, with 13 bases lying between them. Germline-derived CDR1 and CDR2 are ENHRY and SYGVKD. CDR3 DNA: TGTGCCATCAGTGCCGGGACCGCCGGCTACGAGCAGTACTTC. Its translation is CAISAGTAGYEQYF.

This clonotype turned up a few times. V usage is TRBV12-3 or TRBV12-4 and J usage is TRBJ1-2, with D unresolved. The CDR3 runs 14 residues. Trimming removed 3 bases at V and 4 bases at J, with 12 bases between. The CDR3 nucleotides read TGTGCCAGCAGTTTTTCCATCGGAGGCTATGGCTACACCTTC. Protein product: CASSFSIGGYGYTF.

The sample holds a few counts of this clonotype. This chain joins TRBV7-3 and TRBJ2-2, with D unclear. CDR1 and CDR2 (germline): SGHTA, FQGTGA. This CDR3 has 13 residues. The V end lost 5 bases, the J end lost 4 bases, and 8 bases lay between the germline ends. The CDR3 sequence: CASSPMVTGELFF. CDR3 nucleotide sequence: TGTGCCAGCAGCCCAATGGTCACCGGGGAGCTGTTTTTT. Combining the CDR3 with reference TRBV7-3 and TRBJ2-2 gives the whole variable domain GAGVSQTPSNKVTEKGKYVELRCDPISGHTALYWYRQSLGQGPEFLIYFQGTGAADDSGLPNDRFFAVRPEGSVSTLKIQRTERGDSAVYLCASSPMVTGELFFGEGSRLTVL.

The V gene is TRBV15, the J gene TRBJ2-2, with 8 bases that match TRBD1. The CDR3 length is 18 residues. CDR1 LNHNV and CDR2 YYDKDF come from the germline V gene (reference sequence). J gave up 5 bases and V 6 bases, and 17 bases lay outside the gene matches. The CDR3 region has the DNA TGTGCCACCAGTCATAGTCCCGGCTGGACAGGGAAGACCGGGGAGCTGTTTTTT. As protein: CATSHSPGWTGKTGELFF. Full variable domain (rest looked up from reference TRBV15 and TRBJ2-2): DAMVIQNPRYQVTQFGKPVTLSCSQTLNHNVMYWYQQKSSQAPKLLFHYYDKDFNNEADTPDNFQSRRPNTSFCFLDIRSPGLGDTAMYLCATSHSPGWTGKTGELFFGEGSRLTVL.

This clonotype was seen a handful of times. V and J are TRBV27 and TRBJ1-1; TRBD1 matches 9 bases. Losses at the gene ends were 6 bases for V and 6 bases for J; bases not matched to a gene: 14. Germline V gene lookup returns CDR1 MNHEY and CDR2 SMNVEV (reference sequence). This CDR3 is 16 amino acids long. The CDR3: CASRGGPGQGFSEAFF. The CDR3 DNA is TGTGCCAGCAGAGGAGGACCGGGACAGGGTTTTTCTGAAGCTTTCTTT.

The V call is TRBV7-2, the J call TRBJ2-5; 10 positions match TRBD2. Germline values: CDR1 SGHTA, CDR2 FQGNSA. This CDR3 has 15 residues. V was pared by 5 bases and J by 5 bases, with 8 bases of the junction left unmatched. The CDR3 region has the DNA TGTGCCAGCAGCCCATCTAGCGGGAGTTGGGAGACCCAGTACTTC. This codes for CASSPSSGSWETQYF.

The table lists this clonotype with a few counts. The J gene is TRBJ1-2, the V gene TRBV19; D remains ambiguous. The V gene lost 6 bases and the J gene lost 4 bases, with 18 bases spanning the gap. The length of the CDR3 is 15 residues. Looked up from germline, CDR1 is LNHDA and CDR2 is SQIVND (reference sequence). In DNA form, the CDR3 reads TGTGCCAGTAGGGGTGAGGCGGCGGCACGCTATGGCTACACCTTC. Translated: CASRGEAAARYGYTF.

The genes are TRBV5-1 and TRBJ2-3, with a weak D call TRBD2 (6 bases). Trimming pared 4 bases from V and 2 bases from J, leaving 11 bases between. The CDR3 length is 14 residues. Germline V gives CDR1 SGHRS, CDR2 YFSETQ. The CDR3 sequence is CASSPRGSTDTQYF. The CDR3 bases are TGCGCCAGCAGCCCACGGGGGTCCACAGATACGCAGTATTTT.

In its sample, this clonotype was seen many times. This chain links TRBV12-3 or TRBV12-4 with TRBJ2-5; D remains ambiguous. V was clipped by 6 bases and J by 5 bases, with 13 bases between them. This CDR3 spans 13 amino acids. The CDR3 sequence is CASSWAVGETQYF. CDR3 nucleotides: TGTGCCAGCAGCTGGGCGGTAGGGGAGACCCAGTACTTC.

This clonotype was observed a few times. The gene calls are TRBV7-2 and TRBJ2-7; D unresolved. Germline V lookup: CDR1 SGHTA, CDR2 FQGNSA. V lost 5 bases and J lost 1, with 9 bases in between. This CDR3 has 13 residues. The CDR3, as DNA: TGTGCCAGCAGCCGATCCCCATCCTACGAGCAGTACTTC. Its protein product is CASSRSPSYEQYF.

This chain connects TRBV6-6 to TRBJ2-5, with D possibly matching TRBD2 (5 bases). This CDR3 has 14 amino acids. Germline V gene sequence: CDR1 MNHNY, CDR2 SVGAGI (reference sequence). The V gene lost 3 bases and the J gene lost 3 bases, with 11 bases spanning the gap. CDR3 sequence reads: CASSYPDYEETQYF. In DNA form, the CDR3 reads TGTGCCAGCAGTTATCCCGACTATGAAGAGACCCAGTACTTC.

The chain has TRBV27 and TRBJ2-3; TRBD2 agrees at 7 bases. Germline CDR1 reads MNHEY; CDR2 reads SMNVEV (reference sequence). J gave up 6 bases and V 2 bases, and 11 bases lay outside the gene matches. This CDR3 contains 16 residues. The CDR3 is CASSLGASGLVDTQYF. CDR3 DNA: TGTGCCAGCAGTTTAGGTGCTAGCGGTTTGGTGGATACGCAGTATTTT.

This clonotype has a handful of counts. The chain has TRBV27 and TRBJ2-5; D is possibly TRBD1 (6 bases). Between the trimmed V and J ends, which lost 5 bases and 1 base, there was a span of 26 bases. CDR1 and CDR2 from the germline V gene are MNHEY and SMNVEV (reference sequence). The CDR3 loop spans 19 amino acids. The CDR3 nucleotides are TGTGCCAGCAGTCGAAGAGTTAGATCAGGGGCCATATTCCAAGAGACCCAGTACTTC. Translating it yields CASSRRVRSGAIFQETQYF.

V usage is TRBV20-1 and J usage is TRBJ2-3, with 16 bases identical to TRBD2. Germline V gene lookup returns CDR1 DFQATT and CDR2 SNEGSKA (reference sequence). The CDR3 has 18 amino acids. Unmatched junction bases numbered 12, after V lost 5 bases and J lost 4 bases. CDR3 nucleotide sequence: TGCAGTGCTCGCGAGACCGGGACTAGCGGGGGGGCCTCAGATACGCAGTATTTT. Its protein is CSARETGTSGGASDTQYF.

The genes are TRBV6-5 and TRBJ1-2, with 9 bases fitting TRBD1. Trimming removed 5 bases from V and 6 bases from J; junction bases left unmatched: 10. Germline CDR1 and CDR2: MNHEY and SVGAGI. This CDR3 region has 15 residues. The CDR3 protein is CASSRLRQGGDGYTF. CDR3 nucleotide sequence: TGTGCCAGCAGTAGACTTCGACAGGGGGGCGATGGCTACACCTTC.

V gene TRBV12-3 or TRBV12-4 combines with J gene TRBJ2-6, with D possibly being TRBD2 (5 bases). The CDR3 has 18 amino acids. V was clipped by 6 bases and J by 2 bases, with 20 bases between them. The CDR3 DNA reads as TGTGCCAGCAGCCCCCCGGGCTGGGAGAGGCCTGGGGCCAACGTCCTGACTTTC. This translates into CASSPPGWERPGANVLTF.

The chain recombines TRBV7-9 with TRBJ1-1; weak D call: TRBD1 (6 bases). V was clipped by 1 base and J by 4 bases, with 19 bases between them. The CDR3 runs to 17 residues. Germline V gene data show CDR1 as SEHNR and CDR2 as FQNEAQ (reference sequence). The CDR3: CASSLEGLLQGGTEAFF. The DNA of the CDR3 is TGTGCCAGCAGCTTAGAGGGCCTGCTACAGGGTGGCACTGAAGCTTTCTTT.

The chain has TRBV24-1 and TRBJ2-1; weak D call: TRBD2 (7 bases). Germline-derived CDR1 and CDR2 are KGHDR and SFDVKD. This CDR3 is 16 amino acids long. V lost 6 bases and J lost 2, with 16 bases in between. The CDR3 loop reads CATSWGGAGAYNEQFF. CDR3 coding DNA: TGTGCCACCAGTTGGGGGGGGGCAGGGGCCTACAATGAGCAGTTCTTC.